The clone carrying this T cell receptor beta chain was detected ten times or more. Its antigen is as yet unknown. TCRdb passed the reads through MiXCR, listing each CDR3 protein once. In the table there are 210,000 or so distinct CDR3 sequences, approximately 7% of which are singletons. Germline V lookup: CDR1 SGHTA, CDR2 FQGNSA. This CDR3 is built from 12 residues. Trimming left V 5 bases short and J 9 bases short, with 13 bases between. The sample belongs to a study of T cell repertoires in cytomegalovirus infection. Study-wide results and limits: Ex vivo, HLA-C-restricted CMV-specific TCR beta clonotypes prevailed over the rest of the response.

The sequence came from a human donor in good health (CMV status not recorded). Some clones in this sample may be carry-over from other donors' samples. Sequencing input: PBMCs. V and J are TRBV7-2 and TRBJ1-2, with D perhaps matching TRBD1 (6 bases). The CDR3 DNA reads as TGTGCCAGCAGCCCCCACCGGGACAGCTACACCTTC. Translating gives CASSPHRDSYTF. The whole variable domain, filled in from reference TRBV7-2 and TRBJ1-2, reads GAGVSQSPSNKVTEKGKDVELRCDPISGHTALYWYRQSLGQGLEFLIYFQGNSAPDKSGLPSDRFSAERTGGSVSTLTIQRTQQEDSAVYLCASSPHRDSYTFGSGTRLTVV.